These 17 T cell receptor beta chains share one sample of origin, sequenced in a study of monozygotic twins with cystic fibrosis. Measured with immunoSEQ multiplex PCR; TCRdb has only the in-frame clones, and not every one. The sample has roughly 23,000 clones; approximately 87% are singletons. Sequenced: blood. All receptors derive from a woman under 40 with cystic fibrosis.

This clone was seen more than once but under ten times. The CDR3 sequence: CASSVAAGGETGELFF. DNA for the CDR3: TGTGCCAGCAGCGTAGCCGCGGGGGGAGAGACCGGGGAGCTGTTTTTT. J is TRBJ2-2 and V is TRBV9; 8 nucleotides match TRBD2. J lost 5 bases, V lost 0 bases, and 6 bases had no gene match. The CDR3 totals 16 residues. Germline loops: CDR1 SGDLS, CDR2 YYNGEE.

CDR3 coding DNA: TGTGCCAGTAGGCGAGGGGTAAGAGATGGCTACACCTTC. Translated: CASRRGVRDGYTF. The chain uses TRBV19 and TRBJ1-2, with a tentative D call TRBD1 (5 bases). CDR3 length: 13 amino acids. CDR1 LNHDA and CDR2 SQIVND come from the germline V gene (reference sequence). Trimming took 6 bases from V and 6 from J, leaving 14 bases between them.

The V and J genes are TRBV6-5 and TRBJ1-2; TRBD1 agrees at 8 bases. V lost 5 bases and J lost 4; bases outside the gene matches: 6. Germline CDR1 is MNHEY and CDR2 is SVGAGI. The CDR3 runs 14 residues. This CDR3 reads CASSHNRGGYGYTF. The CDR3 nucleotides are TGTGCCAGCAGTCACAACAGGGGGGGCTATGGCTACACCTTC.

The CDR3 here is CAWRATRNQPQHF. The CDR3 coding sequence is TGTGCCTGGAGAGCGACAAGGAACCAGCCCCAGCATTTT. The chain employs TRBV30 and TRBJ1-5; D is unclear. This CDR3 is 13 amino acids long. V lost 3 bases to trimming and J lost 7 bases, with 13 bases between them. The germline V gene encodes CDR1 GTSNPN and CDR2 SVGIG (reference sequence).

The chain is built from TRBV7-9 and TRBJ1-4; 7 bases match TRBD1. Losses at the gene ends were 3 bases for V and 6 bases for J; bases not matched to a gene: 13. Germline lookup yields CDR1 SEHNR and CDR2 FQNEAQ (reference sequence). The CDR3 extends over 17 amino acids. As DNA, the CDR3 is TGTGCCAGCAGCTTTAGTGGCCTCGGGACAGTGGATGAAAAACTGTTTTTT. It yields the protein CASSFSGLGTVDEKLFF.

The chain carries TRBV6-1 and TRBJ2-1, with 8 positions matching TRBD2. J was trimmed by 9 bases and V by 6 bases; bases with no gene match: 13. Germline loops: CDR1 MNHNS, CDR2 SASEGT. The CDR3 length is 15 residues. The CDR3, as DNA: TGTGCCAGCAGCACCGAGCCGTTTAGCGGGGTTGAGCAGTTCTTC. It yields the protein CASSTEPFSGVEQFF.

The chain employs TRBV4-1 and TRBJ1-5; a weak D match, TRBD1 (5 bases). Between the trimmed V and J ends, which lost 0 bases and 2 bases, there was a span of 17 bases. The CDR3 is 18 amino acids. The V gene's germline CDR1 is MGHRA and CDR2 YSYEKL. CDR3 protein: CASSQERGGPGGNQPQHF. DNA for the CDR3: TGCGCCAGCAGCCAAGAGAGAGGAGGGCCGGGGGGCAATCAGCCCCAGCATTTT.

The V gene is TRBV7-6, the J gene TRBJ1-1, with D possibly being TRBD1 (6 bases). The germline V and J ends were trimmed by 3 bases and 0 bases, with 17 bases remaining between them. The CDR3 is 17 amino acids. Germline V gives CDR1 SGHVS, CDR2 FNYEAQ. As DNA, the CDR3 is TGTGCCAGCAGCTTGGGGGGGCTCCCTCCCCTGAACACTGAAGCTTTCTTT. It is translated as CASSLGGLPPLNTEAFF.

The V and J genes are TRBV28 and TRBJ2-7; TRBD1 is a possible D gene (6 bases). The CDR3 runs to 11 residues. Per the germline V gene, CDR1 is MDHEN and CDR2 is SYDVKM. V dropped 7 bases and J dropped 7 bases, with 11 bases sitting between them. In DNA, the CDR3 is TGTGCCAGCATGTGGGGGCTTGAGCAGTACTTC. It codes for CASMWGLEQYF. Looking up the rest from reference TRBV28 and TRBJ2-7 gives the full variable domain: DVKVTQSSRYLVKRTGEKVFLECVQDMDHENMFWYRQDPGLGLRLIYFSYDVKMKEKGDIPEGYSVSREKKERFSLILESASTNQTSMYLCASMWGLEQYFGPGTRLTVT.

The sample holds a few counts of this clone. The CDR3 DNA follows: TGTGCCAGCAGCCAAGAGCCCACTGAAGCTTTCTTT. This gives the protein CASSQEPTEAFF. The chain links TRBV14 to TRBJ1-1; no definite D call. Looked up from germline, CDR1 is SGHDN and CDR2 is FVKESK. V lost 0 bases, J lost 4 bases, and 3 bases lay in between. The CDR3 spans 12 residues.

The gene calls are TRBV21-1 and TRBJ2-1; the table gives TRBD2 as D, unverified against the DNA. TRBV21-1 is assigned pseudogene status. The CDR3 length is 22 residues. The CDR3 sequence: CASSKVVLLGLAGGPYNNEQFF. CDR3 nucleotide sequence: TGTGCCAGCAGCAAAGTCGTATTGTTGGGACTAGCGGGGGGGCCTTACAACAATGAGCAGTTCTTC.

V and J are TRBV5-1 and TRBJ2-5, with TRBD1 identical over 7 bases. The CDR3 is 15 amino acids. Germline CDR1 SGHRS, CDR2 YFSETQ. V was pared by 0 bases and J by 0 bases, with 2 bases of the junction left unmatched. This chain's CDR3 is CASSLAGTDQETQYF. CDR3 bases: TGCGCCAGCAGCTTGGCGGGGACAGACCAAGAGACCCAGTACTTC.

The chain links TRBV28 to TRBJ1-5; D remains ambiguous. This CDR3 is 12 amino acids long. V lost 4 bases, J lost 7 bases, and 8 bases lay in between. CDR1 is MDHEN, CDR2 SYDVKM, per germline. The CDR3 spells CASSWSGQPQHF. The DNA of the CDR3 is TGTGCCAGCAGTTGGTCCGGGCAGCCCCAGCATTTT.

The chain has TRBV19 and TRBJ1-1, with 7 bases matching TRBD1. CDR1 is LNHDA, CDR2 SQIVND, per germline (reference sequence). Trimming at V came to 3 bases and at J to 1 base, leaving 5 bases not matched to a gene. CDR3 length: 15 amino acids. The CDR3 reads CASSIPGQTNTEAFF. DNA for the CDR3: TGTGCCAGTAGTATCCCGGGACAGACGAACACTGAAGCTTTCTTT.

The DNA of the CDR3 is TGTGCCAGCAGTTTGTGGGGAGGGGAGACCCAGTACTTC. As protein: CASSLWGGETQYF. The chain employs TRBV6-5 and TRBJ2-5; 7 bases are shared with TRBD2. The length of the CDR3 is 13 residues. The junction had 4 bases not matched to a gene; V was cut back by 4 bases and J by 5 bases. Germline assignment: CDR1 MNHEY and CDR2 SVGAGI.

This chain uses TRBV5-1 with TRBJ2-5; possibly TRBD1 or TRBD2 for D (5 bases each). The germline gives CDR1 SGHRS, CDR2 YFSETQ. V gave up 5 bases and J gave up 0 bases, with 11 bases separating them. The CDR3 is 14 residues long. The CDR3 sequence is CASRGEQYQETQYF. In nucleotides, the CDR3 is TGCGCCAGCAGGGGGGAACAGTACCAAGAGACCCAGTACTTC.

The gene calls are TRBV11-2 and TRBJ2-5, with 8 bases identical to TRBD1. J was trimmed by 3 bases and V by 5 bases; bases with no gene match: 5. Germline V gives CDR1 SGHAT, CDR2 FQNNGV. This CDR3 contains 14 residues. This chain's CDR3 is CASSQGQGEETQYF. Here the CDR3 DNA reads TGTGCCAGCAGCCAAGGACAGGGAGAAGAGACCCAGTACTTC.